Shown below are 5 T cell receptor beta chains from a single sample sequenced in a study of blood T cell repertoires in COVID-19. Method: immunoSEQ multiplex PCR; TCRdb's copy keeps in-frame clones and lacks some. Of 150,000 to 200,000 clones listed, about nine tenths are singletons. The sample comprised peripheral blood. The receptors were gathered from a young man who had recovered from COVID-19.

The V call is TRBV4-2, the J call TRBJ1-1, with a tentative D call TRBD1 (6 bases). V gave up 0 bases and J gave up 6 bases, with 11 bases separating them. CDR1 is LGHNA and CDR2 is YNFKEQ in the germline V gene. The CDR3 loop spans 14 amino acids. CDR3 sequence reads: CASSQEERGSEAFF. DNA for the CDR3: TGTGCCAGCAGCCAAGAGGAAAGGGGGTCTGAAGCTTTCTTT.

The chain carries TRBV11-2 and TRBJ1-2; tentative D call: TRBD1 (6 bases). From germline, CDR1 is SGHAT and CDR2 FQNNGV. With 3 bases removed from V and 4 bases from J, the gap between germline ends came to 15 bases. CDR3 size: 15 residues. The DNA of the CDR3 is TGTGCCAGCAGCTTTACCAATACAGGGTTCTATGGCTACACCTTC. Translation gives CASSFTNTGFYGYTF.

The chain uses TRBV3-1 (or the pseudogene TRBV3-2) and TRBJ1-2; D unclear. This CDR3 has 15 residues. V was pared by 1 base and J by 0 bases, with 9 bases between. The germline V gene encodes CDR1 LGHDT and CDR2 YNNKEL (reference sequence). The CDR3 DNA follows: TGTGCCAGCAGCCAAGTATCATCAGCTAACTATGGCTACACCTTC. Translation: CASSQVSSANYGYTF.

This chain connects TRBV28 to TRBJ2-4, with a weak D call TRBD1 (6 bases). V lost 6 bases to trimming and J lost 2 bases, with 17 bases between them. Germline V CDR1 and CDR2: MDHEN, SYDVKM. The CDR3 has 16 amino acids. In DNA form, the CDR3 reads TGTGCCAGCAGCCACAGGGTGCTGAGTACCAAAAACATTCAGTACTTC. Protein sequence: CASSHRVLSTKNIQYF.

The chain joins TRBV6-5 to TRBJ2-3; 7 bases are shared with TRBD2. Germline V gene data show CDR1 as MNHEY and CDR2 as SVGAGI. The CDR3 spans 14 residues. V lost 6 bases and J lost 5; bases outside the gene matches: 8. CDR3 sequence (DNA): TGTGCCAGCAGGAAGAGGGGAGGGGAAGATACGCAGTATTTT. Protein sequence: CASRKRGGEDTQYF.